The 6 T cell receptor beta chains below come from one sample, sequenced in a study of technical replicates of blood from a few donors. Libraries were prepared by immunoSEQ multiplex PCR; TCRdb keeps only in-frame clonotypes and omits some of them. The sample holds around 83,000 clones; 85% to 95% are singletons and the top ten take 0.26%. The sequenced sample was T cells isolated from PBMCs. The origin of the receptors is a human donor in good health.

The V call is TRBV29-1, the J call TRBJ1-4; D unresolved. The CDR3 is 13 amino acids. V lost 4 bases and J lost 5, with 11 bases in between. Looked up from germline, CDR1 is SQVTM and CDR2 is ANQGSEA. CDR3 sequence reads: CSVVTESNEKLFF. The CDR3 DNA reads TGCAGCGTTGTAACAGAATCGAATGAAAAACTGTTTTTT.

The J gene is TRBJ1-4, the V gene TRBV7-7, with a tentative D call TRBD1 (5 bases). Germline V gives CDR1 SSHAT, CDR2 FNYEAQ (reference sequence). With 1 base removed from V and 7 bases from J, the gap between germline ends came to 7 bases. The length of the CDR3 is 13 residues. The CDR3 here is CASSLGGGEKLFF. In DNA, the CDR3 is TGTGCCAGCAGCTTAGGCGGGGGTGAAAAACTGTTTTTT.

The chain is built from TRBV6-5 and TRBJ2-1; D is unresolved. Per the germline V gene, CDR1 is MNHEY and CDR2 is SVGAGI. This CDR3 contains 14 residues. Trimming shortened V by 2 bases and J by 3 bases, and 8 bases separated the two germline ends. CDR3 sequence (DNA): TGTGCCAGCAGTTACAGCCTTCACTACAATGAGCAGTTCTTC. As protein: CASSYSLHYNEQFF.

This chain links TRBV6-5 with TRBJ1-5; D is perhaps TRBD1 (6 bases). The CDR3 is 13 amino acids. The V end lost 8 bases, the J end lost 3 bases, and 11 bases lay between the germline ends. Per germline, CDR1 MNHEY and CDR2 SVGAGI. The DNA of the CDR3 is TGTGCCAGCTCGCAGGGGCCCAATCAGCCCCAGCATTTT. This gives the protein CASSQGPNQPQHF.

V and J are TRBV11-3 and TRBJ2-7, with D possibly matching TRBD2 (6 bases). This CDR3 spans 16 amino acids. Germline assignment: CDR1 SGHNT and CDR2 YENEEA. V gave up 1 base and J gave up 5 bases, with 18 bases separating them. CDR3 residues: CASSLAITGVAHEQYF. The CDR3 coding sequence is TGTGCCAGCAGCTTAGCGATAACGGGGGTGGCACACGAGCAGTACTTC.

This chain joins TRBV19 and TRBJ1-1, with D possibly matching TRBD1 (5 bases). V shed 7 bases and J shed 4 bases, with 10 bases lying between them. CDR1 LNHDA and CDR2 SQIVND come from the germline V gene (reference sequence). The CDR3 spans 12 residues. For the CDR3, the DNA is TGTGCCAGTAACGGAGGGGCCACTGAAGCTTTCTTT. Its protein product is CASNGGATEAFF.